This T cell receptor beta chain was obtained from a study of T cells in Graves' hyperthyroidism and ophthalmopathy. Study-level background: Specimen type is peripheral blood, collected at initial diagnosis prior to any treatment.

The length of the CDR3 is 18 residues. V was pared by 0 bases and J by 4 bases, with 10 bases of the junction left unmatched. Germline V gene sequence: CDR1 MNHEY, CDR2 SVGEGT. TCR beta CDR3 sequences were amplified from RNA transcripts. Using the HTBI primer set, a first-round RT-PCR was run on the TCR CDR3. TCRdb itself ran the multiplex PCR reads through MiXCR, one entry per CDR3 protein. This table holds some 600,000 distinct CDR3 sequences, approximately 14% found once. Sequencing was carried out using blood. The source of this sequence is a woman under 40 with Graves' hyperthyroidism that later progressed to Graves' ophthalmopathy. The chain has TRBV6-2 or TRBV6-3 and TRBJ1-2, with 11 bases lining up with TRBD1. CDR3 nucleotide sequence: TGTGCCAGCAGTTACTCGATTACCGGGACAGGGGGATCCTATGGCTACACCTTC. Its protein is CASSYSITGTGGSYGYTF.